This T cell receptor (beta chain) was identified in a study of CD8 T cells in Susac syndrome. The CDR3 totals 15 residues. Looked up from germline, CDR1 is SQVTM and CDR2 is ANQGSEA. V lost 5 bases, J lost 0 bases, and 14 bases lay in between. This clonotype occurred once. Controls matched for age and sex were healthy donors. CD8+ and CD4+ T cells were negatively isolated; TEMRA cells were FACS-enriched. Roughly 0.45 to 1 ug RNA was reverse transcribed with random hexamers. Across 54 Vbeta and 13 Jbeta, immunoSEQ multiplex PCR amplified TCR beta CDR3. MiXCR, applied by TCRdb to the immunoSEQ multiplex PCR reads, yields one record per CDR3 protein. This table has 150,000 or so distinct CDR3 sequences, around 95% appearing once.

Sequenced input: CD4+ T cells from PBMCs. This sequence was found in a human donor in good health. The chain uses TRBV29-1 and TRBJ2-1; D unclear. CDR3 coding DNA: TGCAGCGTTTCTCCACAGCTGAGCTCCTACAATGAGCAGTTCTTC. Amino acids: CSVSPQLSSYNEQFF.